These 7 T cell receptor beta chains originate from one sample sequenced in a study of blood T cells in healthy people across ages. Primers used in a second PCR of roughly 7 to 12 cycles were a sample-barcoded 5' primer and a J-beta primer mix. TCRdb re-called the 5' RACE reads with MiXCR, one entry per CDR3 protein. Of about 1.1 million distinct CDR3 sequences listed, more than 30% were seen once; the top ten hold around 13%. Input material: blood. The receptors stem from a young man in good health.

DNA for the CDR3: TGCGCCAGCAGCCAAGATTTTAGGGTACGGATTCTCGAAAAACTGTTTTTT. Translation: CASSQDFRVRILEKLFF. The rearrangement joins TRBV4-3 to TRBJ1-4; D is undetermined. The germline V gene has CDR1 LGHNA and CDR2 YSLEER. The CDR3 runs 17 residues. Trimming stripped 0 bases from V and 8 bases from J, with 19 bases between.

CDR3 in DNA: TGCAGTGCCAGGGGTTCATTCGGGATCAATCAGCCCCAGCATTTT. Its translation is CSARGSFGINQPQHF. V is TRBV20-1 and J is TRBJ1-5, with TRBD1 as a possible D gene (6 bases). V shed 6 bases and J shed 3 bases, with 18 bases lying between them. This CDR3 is built from 15 residues. Germline loops: CDR1 DFQATT, CDR2 SNEGSKA (reference sequence).

On this clonotype itself: Compared with germline, one end of the junction differs, possibly owing to a read error. The chain has TRBV12-3 or TRBV12-4 and TRBJ1-5; TRBD1 aligns across 7 bases. The CDR3 runs to 14 residues. The CDR3 protein is CASSQDREDQPRHF. DNA of the CDR3: TGTGCCAGCAGCCAAGACAGGGAAGATCAGCCCCGGCATTTT.

The J gene is TRBJ2-7, the V gene TRBV9, with no clear D. Trimming stripped 3 bases from V and 2 bases from J, with 12 bases between. The V gene's germline CDR1 is SGDLS and CDR2 YYNGEE. The CDR3 extends over 14 amino acids. As DNA, the CDR3 is TGTGCCAGCAGCGGTACGGGTTATACCTACGAGCAGTACTTC. Its protein is CASSGTGYTYEQYF.

This sequence joins TRBV4-1 and TRBJ1-1, with D unresolved. CDR1 and CDR2 from the germline V gene are MGHRA and YSYEKL. Trimming pared 2 bases from V and 0 bases from J, leaving 10 bases between. The CDR3 has 15 amino acids. The CDR3, as DNA: TGCGCCAGCAGCCAACTCGGATTATTGAACACTGAAGCTTTCTTT. Protein sequence: CASSQLGLLNTEAFF.

The CDR3 DNA reads TGTGCCAGCAGTTCCCGACAGGGGTCCTTTGGTGGCTACACCTTC. This translates into CASSSRQGSFGGYTF. This chain uses TRBV12-3 or TRBV12-4 with TRBJ1-2; 8 nucleotides match TRBD1. CDR3 length equals 15 residues. V gave up 4 bases and J gave up 7 bases; unmatched junction bases: 11.

The chain uses TRBV6-4 and TRBJ2-1; D uncertain. CDR1 is MRHNA and CDR2 is SNTAGT in the germline V gene. Between the trimmed V and J ends, which lost 3 bases and 5 bases, there was a span of 8 bases. The CDR3 sequence is 13 residues long. The CDR3 DNA reads as TGTGCCAGCAGTGAAGGAGAAAACAATGAGCAGTTCTTC. Encoded protein: CASSEGENNEQFF.